These 29 T cell receptor beta chains came from one sample sequenced in a study of blood T cell repertoires in COVID-19. Libraries were prepared by immunoSEQ multiplex PCR; TCRdb keeps only in-frame clonotypes and omits some of them. This sample carries around 230,000 clones, 75% to 85% of them seen once, and the ten largest clones take over 2%. Sequenced material: peripheral blood. Receptors originate from a middle-aged man who had recovered from COVID-19.

V is TRBV2 and J is TRBJ2-4; TRBD1 matches at 9 bases. V shed 4 bases, J shed 0 bases, and the junction held 7 bases outside the gene matches. Germline CDR1 SNHLY, CDR2 FYNNEI. This CDR3 contains 17 residues. This CDR3 is CASSGDRAMIAKNIQYF. The CDR3, as DNA: TGTGCCAGCAGTGGGGACAGGGCGATGATAGCCAAAAACATTCAGTACTTC.

The rearrangement uses TRBV19 and TRBJ1-2, with 8 bases that match TRBD1. Germline-derived CDR1 and CDR2 are LNHDA and SQIVND (reference sequence). The CDR3 has 16 residues. Germline trimming cut 0 bases from V and 2 bases from J; bases unmatched to any gene: 5. CDR3 sequence reads: CASSIEGTGGNYGYTF. The DNA of the CDR3 is TGTGCCAGTAGTATAGAAGGGACAGGCGGAAACTATGGCTACACCTTC.

The chain carries TRBV4-1 and TRBJ1-2, with 7 bases lining up with TRBD1. The CDR3 loop spans 13 amino acids. With V trimmed by 2 bases and J by 3 bases, 0 bases remained unmatched. Germline CDR1 MGHRA, CDR2 YSYEKL. The CDR3 sequence: CASSQQGDYGYTF. The CDR3 nucleotides read TGCGCCAGCAGCCAACAGGGGGACTATGGCTACACCTTC.

This chain uses TRBV5-5 with TRBJ1-1; perhaps TRBD1 as D (6 bases). The V gene lost 2 bases and the J gene lost 3 bases, with 11 bases spanning the gap. Per germline, CDR1 SGHKS and CDR2 YYEKEE (reference sequence). The CDR3 runs to 14 residues. For the CDR3, the DNA is TGTGCCAGCAGCTTTACAGGGCAAGACACTGAAGCTTTCTTT. It translates to CASSFTGQDTEAFF.

CDR3 in DNA: TGTGCCAGCAGTGTAGAACAGGGACAGAATTCACCCCTCCACTTT. Protein sequence: CASSVEQGQNSPLHF. V is TRBV2 and J is TRBJ1-6, with TRBD1 matching 7 bases. The CDR3 has 15 residues. Looked up from germline, CDR1 is SNHLY and CDR2 is FYNNEI. J gave up 7 bases and V 4 bases, and 7 bases lay outside the gene matches. Based on the CDR3 plus reference TRBV2 and TRBJ1-6, the full variable domain is EPEVTQTPSHQVTQMGQEVILRCVPISNHLYFYWYRQILGQKVEFLVSFYNNEISEKSEIFDDQFSVERPDGSNFTLKIRSTKLEDSAMYFCASSVEQGQNSPLHFGNGTRLTVT.

This clone was seen a handful of times. The CDR3 DNA follows: TGCGCCAGCAGCCAAGATTCGGAGCGGGGGGCCTACGAGCAGTACTTC. Translating it yields CASSQDSERGAYEQYF. The chain joins TRBV4-3 to TRBJ2-7; 9 bases map to TRBD2. From germline, CDR1 is LGHNA and CDR2 YSLEER. The CDR3 totals 16 residues. Unmatched junction bases numbered 5, after V lost 0 bases and J lost 2 bases.

CDR3 sequence reads: CASSLGQFYGYTF. CDR3 nucleotide sequence: TGTGCCAGCAGCCTGGGACAGTTCTATGGCTACACCTTC. The V gene is TRBV7-9, the J gene TRBJ1-2; 7 nucleotides agree with TRBD1. Per the germline V gene, CDR1 is SEHNR and CDR2 is FQNEAQ (reference sequence). The CDR3 totals 13 residues. J lost 4 bases, V lost 5 bases, and 4 bases had no gene match.

J is TRBJ1-4 and V is TRBV5-4; the match to TRBD1 covers 7 bases. Trimming removed 4 bases from V and 4 bases from J; junction bases left unmatched: 10. Germline V gives CDR1 SGHNT, CDR2 YYREEE (reference sequence). The CDR3 has 16 amino acids. For the CDR3, the DNA is TGTGCCAGCAGCCCTGGACAGGACCGAATTAATGAAAAACTGTTTTTT. Translated: CASSPGQDRINEKLFF.

This sequence joins TRBV5-1 and TRBJ2-7; 7 nucleotides align to TRBD2. The CDR3 length is 15 residues. The V gene's germline CDR1 is SGHRS and CDR2 YFSETQ. Trimming took 5 bases from V and 5 from J; bases not matched to a gene: 13. The CDR3 loop reads CASSTSGIWPDEQYF. The CDR3 nucleotides read TGCGCCAGCAGTACCAGCGGGATATGGCCTGACGAGCAGTACTTC.

V is TRBV15 and J is TRBJ2-2; D is ambiguous. The CDR3 spans 14 residues. V dropped 3 bases and J dropped 6 bases, with 11 bases sitting between them. CDR1 LNHNV and CDR2 YYDKDF come from the germline V gene (reference sequence). The CDR3 sequence: CATSSRRWAGELFF. The DNA for the CDR3 is TGTGCCACCAGCAGCCGGAGATGGGCCGGGGAGCTGTTTTTT.

This chain joins TRBV19 and TRBJ2-1; TRBD2 agrees at 8 bases. Germline V gives CDR1 LNHDA, CDR2 SQIVND (reference sequence). CDR3 length equals 18 residues. The V gene end was trimmed by 6 bases and the J gene end by 2 bases; junction bases not matched to a gene: 15. The CDR3, as DNA: TGTGCCAGTAGCCTTCCCGCGGGGGGCTCAGGCCCCTACAATGAGCAGTTCTTC. This sequence encodes CASSLPAGGSGPYNEQFF.

The CDR3 DNA reads as TGTGCCAGCAGCCAAGATAATCGGCAGGGGACGTCACCCCTCCACTTT. Protein: CASSQDNRQGTSPLHF. The chain employs TRBV14 and TRBJ1-6, with D perhaps TRBD1 (6 bases). Looked up from germline, CDR1 is SGHDN and CDR2 is FVKESK. The CDR3 has 16 residues. The germline V and J ends were trimmed by 0 bases and 10 bases, with 16 bases remaining between them.

This chain connects TRBV10-1 to TRBJ2-1; TRBD2 might be the D (6 bases). The CDR3 has 19 amino acids. Germline CDR1 and CDR2: WNHNN and SYGVQD (reference sequence). Trimming left V 2 bases short and J 0 bases short, with 20 bases between. CDR3 DNA: TGCGCCAGCAGTGAGCCGTGGGGGGAAAATGTGGGCTCCTACAATGAGCAGTTCTTC. The encoded protein is CASSEPWGENVGSYNEQFF.

V is TRBV19 and J is TRBJ2-2, with D possibly matching TRBD2 (7 bases). This CDR3 region has 15 residues. Germline V CDR1 and CDR2: LNHDA, SQIVND (reference sequence). V gave up 4 bases and J gave up 7 bases, with 16 bases separating them. This chain's CDR3 is CASSKPGEGSGELFF. The CDR3 DNA follows: TGTGCCAGTAGTAAGCCAGGGGAGGGAAGCGGGGAGCTGTTTTTT. The full variable domain, rest sourced from reference TRBV19 and TRBJ2-2, is DGGITQSPKYLFRKEGQNVTLSCEQNLNHDAMYWYRQDPGQGLRLIYYSQIVNDFQKGDIAEGYSVSREKKESFPLTVTSAQKNPTAFYLCASSKPGEGSGELFFGEGSRLTVL.

Only a few counts were recorded for this clone. Other nucleotide sequences from this sample produce the same CDR3. CDR3 region: CASSEGTGVGYEQYF. The CDR3 nucleotides read TGTGCCAGCAGTGAAGGGACAGGGGTTGGTTACGAGCAGTACTTC. V gene TRBV2 combines with J gene TRBJ2-7, with 9 bases aligning to TRBD1. Germline lookup yields CDR1 SNHLY and CDR2 FYNNEI. This CDR3 spans 15 amino acids. J gave up 4 bases and V 1 base, and 5 bases lay outside the gene matches.

This rearrangement joins TRBV30 to TRBJ2-3; possible D gene TRBD1, 6 bases. The CDR3 runs 13 residues. The germline V gene encodes CDR1 GTSNPN and CDR2 SVGIG (reference sequence). V was trimmed by 4 bases and J by 3 bases, leaving 11 bases between them. The CDR3 sequence: CAWTRGLTDTQYF. The CDR3 DNA sequence: TGTGCCTGGACCAGGGGCTTGACAGATACGCAGTATTTT.

On this clone itself: This sample includes further DNA sequences coding for the same CDR3. The chain combines TRBV9 with TRBJ1-2; TRBD1 matches 8 bases. This CDR3 comprises 14 residues. The V gene's germline CDR1 is SGDLS and CDR2 YYNGEE. V lost 2 bases and J lost 0; bases outside the gene matches: 0. The CDR3 loop is CASSVTGANYGYTF. For the CDR3, the DNA is TGTGCCAGCAGCGTGACAGGGGCTAACTATGGCTACACCTTC.

The rearrangement uses TRBV12-5 and TRBJ2-7; 7 bases are shared with TRBD2. Trimming at V came to 6 bases and at J to 6 bases, leaving 5 bases not matched to a gene. The CDR3 length is 12 residues. Germline CDR1 reads LGHNT; CDR2 reads FRNRAP. CDR3 loop: CASGRGTTEQYF. CDR3 DNA sequence: TGTGCTAGTGGCCGGGGGACTACCGAGCAGTACTTC.

The chain has TRBV6-5 and TRBJ1-6; a weak D match, TRBD1 (6 bases). The V gene lost 2 bases and the J gene lost 7 bases, with 9 bases spanning the gap. There are 14 residues in the CDR3. Germline V lookup: CDR1 MNHEY, CDR2 SVGAGI. The CDR3 sequence: CASSYGTQNSPLHF. For the CDR3, the DNA is TGTGCCAGCAGTTACGGGACACAAAATTCACCCCTCCACTTT.

The chain has TRBV29-1 and TRBJ1-3, with a possible D match to TRBD1 (5 bases). Looked up from germline, CDR1 is SQVTM and CDR2 is ANQGSEA. V gave up 1 base and J gave up 0 bases, with 13 bases separating them. The CDR3 covers 16 residues. The CDR3 sequence is CSVEGAWGDSGNTIYF. CDR3 DNA: TGCAGCGTTGAAGGGGCATGGGGCGACTCTGGAAACACCATATATTTT.

CDR3 amino acids: CASGPGLPSTDTQYF. The CDR3 DNA is TGTGCTAGTGGTCCGGGACTGCCTAGCACAGATACGCAGTATTTT. J is TRBJ2-3 and V is TRBV12-5; a weak D match, TRBD2 (6 bases). V was trimmed by 5 bases and J by 0 bases, leaving 12 bases between them. This CDR3 is 15 amino acids long. The germline V gene encodes CDR1 LGHNT and CDR2 FRNRAP.

The CDR3: CASSWTQGSGNTIYF. The CDR3 DNA follows: TGCGCCAGCAGCTGGACACAGGGATCTGGAAACACCATATATTTT. This chain uses TRBV5-1 with TRBJ1-3; TRBD1 is a possible D gene (6 bases). V was clipped by 3 bases and J by 1 base, with 11 bases between them. The CDR3 has 15 amino acids. Germline V CDR1 and CDR2: SGHRS, YFSETQ.

V gene TRBV5-1 combines with J gene TRBJ2-5, with 10 bases lining up with TRBD2. J lost 1 base, V lost 4 bases, and 7 bases had no gene match. CDR1 and CDR2 from the germline V gene are SGHRS and YFSETQ. The CDR3 loop spans 16 amino acids. This chain's CDR3 is CASSPRLAGAQETQYF. CDR3 DNA sequence: TGCGCCAGCAGCCCGCGCCTAGCGGGGGCCCAAGAGACCCAGTACTTC.

The chain combines TRBV30 with TRBJ2-1, with 7 bases matching TRBD1. This CDR3 region has 13 residues. V shed 2 bases and J 3 bases; nucleotides not matched to a gene: 1. From germline, CDR1 is GTSNPN and CDR2 SVGIG (reference sequence). CDR3 sequence: CAWSWDSYNEQFF. Here the CDR3 DNA reads TGTGCCTGGAGTTGGGACAGCTACAATGAGCAGTTCTTC.

The chain joins TRBV2 to TRBJ2-3, with 8 nucleotides matching TRBD2. V shed 11 bases and J 2 bases; nucleotides not matched to a gene: 9. In germline, CDR1 is SNHLY, CDR2 FYNNEI. The CDR3 sequence is 14 residues long. CDR3 in amino acids: CAGRSGLVTDTQYF. The CDR3 bases are TGTGCCGGTAGATCGGGACTAGTCACAGATACGCAGTATTTT.

The rearrangement joins TRBV7-2 to TRBJ2-7; TRBD2 might be the D (7 bases). This CDR3 is 18 amino acids long. Germline assignment: CDR1 SGHTA and CDR2 FQGNSA. Trimming stripped 5 bases from V and 7 bases from J, with 30 bases between. The CDR3 loop reads CASSPKPSGTSINREQYF. The CDR3 DNA sequence: TGTGCCAGCAGCCCGAAGCCAAGCGGGACATCCATCAATCGGGAGCAGTACTTC.

V is TRBV5-8 and J is TRBJ1-5; D not resolved. Germline-derived CDR1 and CDR2 are SGHTS and YDEGEE. Deletions cut 0 bases from V and 7 bases from J, with 8 bases between. This CDR3 comprises 13 residues. This CDR3 is CASSLAYYQPQHF. CDR3 DNA: TGTGCCAGCAGCTTGGCGTACTACCAGCCCCAGCATTTT.

This chain links TRBV3-1 (or the pseudogene TRBV3-2) with TRBJ2-3, with 10 bases fitting TRBD2. Germline V gene data show CDR1 as LGHDT and CDR2 as YNNKEL (reference sequence). V shed 4 bases, J shed 2 bases, and the junction held 6 bases outside the gene matches. This CDR3 has 16 residues. In DNA form, the CDR3 reads TGTGCCAGCAGCCTTACTAGCGGGGCCTACACAGATACGCAGTATTTT. This gives the protein CASSLTSGAYTDTQYF.

The CDR3 protein is CASSNGQGGTEAFF. CDR3 coding DNA: TGTGCCAGCAGCAACGGACAGGGCGGAACTGAAGCTTTCTTT. The rearrangement joins TRBV6-5 to TRBJ1-1; TRBD1 matches 8 bases. The CDR3 length is 14 residues. Trimming took 6 bases from V and 5 from J; bases not matched to a gene: 8. Germline-derived CDR1 and CDR2 are MNHEY and SVGAGI.